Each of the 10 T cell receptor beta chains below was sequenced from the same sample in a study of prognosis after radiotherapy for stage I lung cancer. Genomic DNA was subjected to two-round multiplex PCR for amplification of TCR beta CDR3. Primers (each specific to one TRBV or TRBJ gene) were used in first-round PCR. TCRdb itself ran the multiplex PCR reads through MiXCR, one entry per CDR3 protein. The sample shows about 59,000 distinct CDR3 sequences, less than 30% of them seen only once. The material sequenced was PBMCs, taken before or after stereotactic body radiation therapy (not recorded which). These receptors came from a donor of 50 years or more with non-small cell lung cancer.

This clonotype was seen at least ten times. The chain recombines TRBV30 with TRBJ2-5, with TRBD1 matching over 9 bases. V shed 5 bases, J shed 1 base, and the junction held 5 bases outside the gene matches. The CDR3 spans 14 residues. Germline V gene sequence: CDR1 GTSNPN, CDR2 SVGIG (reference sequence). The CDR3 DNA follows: TGTGCCTGGGGCCGACAGGGGGTCCAAGAGACCCAGTACTTC. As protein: CAWGRQGVQETQYF.

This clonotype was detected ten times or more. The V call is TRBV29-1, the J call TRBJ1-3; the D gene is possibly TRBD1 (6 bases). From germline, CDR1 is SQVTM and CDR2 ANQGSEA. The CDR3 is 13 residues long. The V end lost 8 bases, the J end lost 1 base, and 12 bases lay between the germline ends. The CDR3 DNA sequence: TGCAGCTCCAGCCAGGGGTCTGGAAACACCATATATTTT. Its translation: CSSSQGSGNTIYF. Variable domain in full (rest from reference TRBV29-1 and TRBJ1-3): SAVISQKPSRDICQRGTSLTIQCQVDSQVTMMFWYRQQPGQSLTLIATANQGSEATYESGFVIDKFPISRPNLTFSTLTVSNMSPEDSSIYLCSSSQGSGNTIYFGEGSWLTVV.

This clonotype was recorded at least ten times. The CDR3, as DNA: TGTGCCAGCAGACTACCCACAGGGAACACTGAAGCTTTCTTT. Its protein product is CASRLPTGNTEAFF. This chain links TRBV7-9 with TRBJ1-1; TRBD1 is a possible D gene (5 bases). The V and J ends lost 6 bases and 1 base respectively, with 12 bases between them. Germline V gene data show CDR1 as SEHNR and CDR2 as FQNEAQ (reference sequence). This CDR3 comprises 14 residues.

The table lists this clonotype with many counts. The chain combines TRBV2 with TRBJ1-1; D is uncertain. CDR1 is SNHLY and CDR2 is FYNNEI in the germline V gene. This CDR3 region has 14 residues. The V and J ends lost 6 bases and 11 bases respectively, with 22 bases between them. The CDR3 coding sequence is TGTGCCAGCAGCTCCGTTAGGACGTCACTGTGGGCTTTCTTT. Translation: CASSSVRTSLWAFF.

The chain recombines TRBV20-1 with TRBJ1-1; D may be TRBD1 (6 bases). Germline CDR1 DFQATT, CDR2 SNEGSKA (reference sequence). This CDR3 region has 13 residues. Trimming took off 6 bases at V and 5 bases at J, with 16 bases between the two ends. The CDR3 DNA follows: TGCAGTGCAGACAAGGGGGGACAAACTGAAGCTTTCTTT. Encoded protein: CSADKGGQTEAFF.

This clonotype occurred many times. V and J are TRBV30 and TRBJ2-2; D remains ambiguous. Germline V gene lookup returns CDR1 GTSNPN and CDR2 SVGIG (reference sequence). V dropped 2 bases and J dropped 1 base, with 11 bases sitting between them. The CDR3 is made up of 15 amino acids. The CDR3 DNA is TGTGCCTGGAGTCCGCCTCATGTGAACACCGGGGAGCTGTTTTTT. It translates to CAWSPPHVNTGELFF.

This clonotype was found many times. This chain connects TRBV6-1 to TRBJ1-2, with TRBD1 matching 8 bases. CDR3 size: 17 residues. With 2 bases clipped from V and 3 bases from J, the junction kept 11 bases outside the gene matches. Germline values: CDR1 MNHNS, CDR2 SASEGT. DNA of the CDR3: TGTGCCAGCAGTGAAAGACCTGGACAGGGAATTGACTATGGCTACACCTTC. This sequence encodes CASSERPGQGIDYGYTF.

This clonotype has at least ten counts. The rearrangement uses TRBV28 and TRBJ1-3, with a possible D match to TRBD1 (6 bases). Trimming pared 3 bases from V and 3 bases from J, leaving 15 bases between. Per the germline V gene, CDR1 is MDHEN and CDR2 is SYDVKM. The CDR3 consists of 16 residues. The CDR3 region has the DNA TGTGCCAGCAGTTTCTGGCGGGGGGCGTTTGGAAACACCATATATTTT. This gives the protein CASSFWRGAFGNTIYF.

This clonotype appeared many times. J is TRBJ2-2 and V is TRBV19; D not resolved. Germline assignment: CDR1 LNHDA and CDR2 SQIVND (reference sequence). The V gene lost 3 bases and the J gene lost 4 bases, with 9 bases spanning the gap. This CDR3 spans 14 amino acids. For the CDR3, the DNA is TGTGCCAGTAGTATTATTAAGGGCACCGGGGAGCTGTTTTTT. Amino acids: CASSIIKGTGELFF. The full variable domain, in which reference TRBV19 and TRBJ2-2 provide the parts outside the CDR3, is DGGITQSPKYLFRKEGQNVTLSCEQNLNHDAMYWYRQDPGQGLRLIYYSQIVNDFQKGDIAEGYSVSREKKESFPLTVTSAQKNPTAFYLCASSIIKGTGELFFGEGSRLTVL.

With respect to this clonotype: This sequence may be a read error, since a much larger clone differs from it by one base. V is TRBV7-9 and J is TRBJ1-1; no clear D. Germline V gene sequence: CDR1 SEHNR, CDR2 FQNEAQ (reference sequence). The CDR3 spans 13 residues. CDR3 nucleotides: TGTGCCAGCAGCTTAGCGGGCGGCACTGAATCTTTCTTT. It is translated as CASSLAGGTESFF.